This TCR beta chain emerged from a study of OX40 agonist ivuxolimab in advanced cancers. Profiling relied on immunoSEQ multiplex PCR, and the TCRdb table lists in-frame clones only, not all of them. The sample consists of approximately 44,000 clones, around 90% of them appearing once. The sampling schedule covered blood at baseline, cycle 4 day 1, and cycle 7 day 1. Points on this clone: Its target is unknown.

Study findings and constraints: The 0.1-3.0 mg/kg partial responders had among the lowest clonal expansion.

Sequencing used CD4+ or CD8+ T cells sorted from blood, obtained in a trial of the OX40 agonist ivuxolimab. The clonotype comes from an adult with an advanced solid tumor such as melanoma, head and neck, liver or kidney cancer.

CDR3 region: CASSYSENQPQHF. Here the CDR3 DNA reads TGTGCCAGCAGTTACTCTGAAAATCAGCCCCAGCATTTT. The chain couples TRBV6-5 to TRBJ1-5; no reliable D call. The CDR3 is made up of 13 amino acids. V gave up 0 bases and J gave up 4 bases, with 4 bases separating them. Germline values: CDR1 MNHEY, CDR2 SVGAGI.